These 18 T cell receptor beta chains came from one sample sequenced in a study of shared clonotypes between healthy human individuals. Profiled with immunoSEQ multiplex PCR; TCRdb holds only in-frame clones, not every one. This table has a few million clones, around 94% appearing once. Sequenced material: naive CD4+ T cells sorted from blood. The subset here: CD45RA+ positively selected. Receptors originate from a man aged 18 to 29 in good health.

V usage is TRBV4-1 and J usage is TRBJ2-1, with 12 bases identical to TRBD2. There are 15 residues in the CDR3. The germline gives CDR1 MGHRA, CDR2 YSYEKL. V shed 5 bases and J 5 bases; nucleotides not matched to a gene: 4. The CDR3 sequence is CASSASGRGNNEQFF. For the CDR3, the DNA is TGCGCCAGCAGCGCTAGCGGGAGGGGCAACAATGAGCAGTTCTTC.

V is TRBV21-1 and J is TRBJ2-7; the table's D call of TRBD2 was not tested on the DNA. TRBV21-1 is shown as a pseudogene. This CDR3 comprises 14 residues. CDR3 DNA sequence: TGTGCCCTAGCGCGGTCTTTTCTTTCCTACGAGCAGTACTTC. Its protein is CALARSFLSYEQYF.

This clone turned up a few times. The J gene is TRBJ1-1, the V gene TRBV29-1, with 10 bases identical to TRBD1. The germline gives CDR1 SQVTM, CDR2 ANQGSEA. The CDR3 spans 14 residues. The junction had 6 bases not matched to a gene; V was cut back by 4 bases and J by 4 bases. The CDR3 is CSVAGTGVGTEAFF. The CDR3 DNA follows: TGCAGCGTTGCCGGGACAGGGGTAGGCACTGAAGCTTTCTTT.

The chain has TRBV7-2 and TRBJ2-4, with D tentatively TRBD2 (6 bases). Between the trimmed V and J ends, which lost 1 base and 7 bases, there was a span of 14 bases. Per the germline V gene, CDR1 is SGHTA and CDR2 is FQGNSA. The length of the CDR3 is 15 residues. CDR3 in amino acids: CASSLEKREWNIQYF. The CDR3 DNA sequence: TGTGCCAGCAGCTTAGAAAAACGGGAGTGGAACATTCAGTACTTC.

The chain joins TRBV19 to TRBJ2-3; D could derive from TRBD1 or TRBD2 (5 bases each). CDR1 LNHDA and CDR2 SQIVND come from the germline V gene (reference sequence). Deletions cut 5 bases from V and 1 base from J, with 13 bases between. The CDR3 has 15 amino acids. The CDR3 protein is CASSPPGSRTDTQYF. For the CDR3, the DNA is TGTGCCAGTAGTCCCCCAGGGAGTCGCACAGATACGCAGTATTTT.

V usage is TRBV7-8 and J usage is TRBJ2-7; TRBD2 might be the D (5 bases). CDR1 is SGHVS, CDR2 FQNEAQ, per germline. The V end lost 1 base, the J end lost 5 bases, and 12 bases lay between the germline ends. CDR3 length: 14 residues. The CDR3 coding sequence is TGTGCCAGCAGCTTAGGGTGGGGAGAAAACGAGCAGTACTTC. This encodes CASSLGWGENEQYF.

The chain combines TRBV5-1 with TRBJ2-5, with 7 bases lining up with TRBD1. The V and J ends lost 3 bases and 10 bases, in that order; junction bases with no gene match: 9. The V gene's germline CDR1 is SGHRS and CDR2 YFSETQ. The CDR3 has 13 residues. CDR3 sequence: CASSSQGGMDQYF. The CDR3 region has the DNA TGCGCCAGCAGCTCCCAAGGGGGCATGGACCAGTACTTC.

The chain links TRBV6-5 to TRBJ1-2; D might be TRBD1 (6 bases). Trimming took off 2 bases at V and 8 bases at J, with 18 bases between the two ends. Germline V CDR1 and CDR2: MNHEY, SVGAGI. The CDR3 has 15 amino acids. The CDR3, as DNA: TGTGCCAGCAGTTACGATCCGGGACATATCGCGGGCTACACCTTC. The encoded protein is CASSYDPGHIAGYTF.

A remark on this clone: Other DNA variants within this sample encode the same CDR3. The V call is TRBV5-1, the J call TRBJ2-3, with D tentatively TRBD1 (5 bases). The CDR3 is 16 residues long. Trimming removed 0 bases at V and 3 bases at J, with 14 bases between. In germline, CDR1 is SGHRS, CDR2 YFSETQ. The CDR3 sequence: CASSLGQGAGTDTQYF. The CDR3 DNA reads TGCGCCAGCAGCTTGGGCCAGGGTGCCGGGACAGATACGCAGTATTTT.

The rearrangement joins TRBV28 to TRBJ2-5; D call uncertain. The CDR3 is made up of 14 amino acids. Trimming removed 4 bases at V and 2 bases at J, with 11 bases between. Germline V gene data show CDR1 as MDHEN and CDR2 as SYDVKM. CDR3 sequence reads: CASSSTATQETQYF. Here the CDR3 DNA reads TGTGCCAGCAGTTCAACAGCGACACAAGAGACCCAGTACTTC.

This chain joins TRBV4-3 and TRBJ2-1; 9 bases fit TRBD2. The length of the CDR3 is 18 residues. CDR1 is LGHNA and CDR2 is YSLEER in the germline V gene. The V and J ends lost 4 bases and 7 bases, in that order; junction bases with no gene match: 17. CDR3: CASSPRVRLGLARNEQFF. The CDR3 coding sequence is TGCGCCAGCAGCCCAAGGGTTAGGCTTGGACTAGCGCGAAATGAGCAGTTCTTC.

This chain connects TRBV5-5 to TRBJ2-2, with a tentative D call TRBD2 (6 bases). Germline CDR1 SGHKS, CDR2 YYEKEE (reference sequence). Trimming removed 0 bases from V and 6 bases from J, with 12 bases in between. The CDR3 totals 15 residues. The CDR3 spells CASSLGTTNPGELFF. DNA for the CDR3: TGTGCCAGCAGCTTGGGGACTACCAACCCCGGGGAGCTGTTTTTT. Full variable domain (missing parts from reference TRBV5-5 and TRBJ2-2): DAGVTQSPTHLIKTRGQQVTLRCSPISGHKSVSWYQQVLGQGPQFIFQYYEKEERGRGNFPDRFSARQFPNYSSELNVNALLLGDSALYLCASSLGTTNPGELFFGEGSRLTVL.

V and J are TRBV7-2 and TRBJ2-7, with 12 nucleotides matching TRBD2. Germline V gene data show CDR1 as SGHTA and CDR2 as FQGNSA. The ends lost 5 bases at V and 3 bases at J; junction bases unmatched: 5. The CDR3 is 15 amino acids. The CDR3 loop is CASSRTSGISYEQYF. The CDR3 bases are TGTGCCAGCAGCCGGACTAGCGGGATTAGCTACGAGCAGTACTTC.

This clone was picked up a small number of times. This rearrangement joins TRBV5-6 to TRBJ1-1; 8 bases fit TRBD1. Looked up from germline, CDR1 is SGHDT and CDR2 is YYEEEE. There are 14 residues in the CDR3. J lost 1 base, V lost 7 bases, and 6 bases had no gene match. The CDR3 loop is CASLTTGGNTEAFF. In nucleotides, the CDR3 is TGTGCCAGCCTTACCACAGGGGGGAACACTGAAGCTTTCTTT.

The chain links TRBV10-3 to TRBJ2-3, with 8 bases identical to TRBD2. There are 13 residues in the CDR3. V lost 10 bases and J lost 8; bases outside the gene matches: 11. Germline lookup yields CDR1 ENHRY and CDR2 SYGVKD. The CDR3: CATIAGTTFTQYF. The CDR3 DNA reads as TGTGCCACTATAGCGGGGACAACCTTTACGCAGTATTTT.

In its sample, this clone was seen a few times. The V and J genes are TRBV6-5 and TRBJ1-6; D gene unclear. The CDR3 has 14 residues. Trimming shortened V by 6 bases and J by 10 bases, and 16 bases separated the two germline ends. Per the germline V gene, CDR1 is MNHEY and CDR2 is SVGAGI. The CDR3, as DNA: TGTGCCAGCAGCTGGGCCGACACAGCATCACCCCTCCACTTT. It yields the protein CASSWADTASPLHF.

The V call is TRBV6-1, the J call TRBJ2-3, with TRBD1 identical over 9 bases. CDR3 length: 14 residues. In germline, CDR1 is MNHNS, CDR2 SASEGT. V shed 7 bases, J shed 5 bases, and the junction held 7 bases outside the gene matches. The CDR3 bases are TGTGCCAGCACCGAACAGGGGGCGCGAGATACGCAGTATTTT. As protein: CASTEQGARDTQYF.

In DNA, the CDR3 is TGTGCCAGCAGCTCGACACAGAGGACCCAGTACTTC. This translates into CASSSTQRTQYF. J is TRBJ2-5 and V is TRBV7-2; D gene uncertain. There are 12 residues in the CDR3. V was cut by 4 bases and J by 7 bases, with 10 bases left in between. The germline V gene has CDR1 SGHTA and CDR2 FQGNSA.